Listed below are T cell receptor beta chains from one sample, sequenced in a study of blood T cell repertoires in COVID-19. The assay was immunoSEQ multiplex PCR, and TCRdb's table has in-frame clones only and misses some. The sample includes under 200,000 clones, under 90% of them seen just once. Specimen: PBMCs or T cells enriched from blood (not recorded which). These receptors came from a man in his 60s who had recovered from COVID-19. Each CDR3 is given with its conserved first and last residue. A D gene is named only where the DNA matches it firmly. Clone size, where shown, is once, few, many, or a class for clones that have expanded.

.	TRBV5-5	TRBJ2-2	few	TGTGCCAGCAGGTCAGCGCTCGGCGGTACGAGGACCGGGGAGCTGTTTTTT	CASRSALGGTRTGELFF
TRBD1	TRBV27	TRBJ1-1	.	TGTGCCAGCAGTCTAGGGACAGGGGGCAGAGTCACTGAAGCTTTCTTT	CASSLGTGGRVTEAFF
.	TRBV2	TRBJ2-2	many	TGTGCCAGCAGTGACGGTCAGCGGTCCGGGGAGCTGTTTTTT	CASSDGQRSGELFF
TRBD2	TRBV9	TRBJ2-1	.	TGTGCCAGCAGCCCTTGGACTAGAGCTATAGATGAGCAGTTCTTC	CASSPWTRAIDEQFF
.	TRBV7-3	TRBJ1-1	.	TGTGCCAGCAGCGTTGGACAGATGAACACTGAAGCTTTCTTT	CASSVGQMNTEAFF
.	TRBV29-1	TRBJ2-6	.	TGCAGCGTTCTGGGGGCATCTGGGGCCAACGTCCTGACTTTC	CSVLGASGANVLTF
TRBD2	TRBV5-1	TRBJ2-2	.	TGCGCCAGCAGCGCCAGCGGGGGGAACACCGGGGAGCTGTTTTTT	CASSASGGNTGELFF
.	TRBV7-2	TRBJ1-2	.	TGTGCCAGCAGCGCCCCCGGCGGGGGACACCGAGGCTACACCTTC	CASSAPGGGHRGYTF
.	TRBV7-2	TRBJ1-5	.	TGTGCCAGCAGCTTAGATGGGGACTCCAATCAGCCCCAGCATTTT	CASSLDGDSNQPQHF
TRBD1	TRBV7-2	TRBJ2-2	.	TGTGCCAGCAGCTTACCCCTGGGACAGACTTCGAACACCGGGGAGCTGTTTTTT	CASSLPLGQTSNTGELFF
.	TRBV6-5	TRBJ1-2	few	TGTGCCAGCAGTTACTCGATATTAGATTATCGTGGCTACACCTTC	CASSYSILDYRGYTF
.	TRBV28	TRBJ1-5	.	TGTGCCAGCAGTTTAGATCGACAGACCCCAGTTAGCAATCAGCCCCAGCATTTT	CASSLDRQTPVSNQPQHF
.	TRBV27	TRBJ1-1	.	TGTGCCAGCAGCTTAACAGGGTGGACTGAAGCTTTCTTT	CASSLTGWTEAFF
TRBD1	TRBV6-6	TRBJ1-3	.	TGTGCCAGCAGGACCGGGACAGGGGGGAACACCATATATTTT	CASRTGTGGNTIYF
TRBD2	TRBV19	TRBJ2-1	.	TGTGCCAGTAGTGAACCGGGACTAGTAACCTACAATGAGCAGTTCTTC	CASSEPGLVTYNEQFF
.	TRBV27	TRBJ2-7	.	TGTGCCAGCAGTTTATCGGCGGCGGCGAGTCACGAGCAGTACTTC	CASSLSAAASHEQYF
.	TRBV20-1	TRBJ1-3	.	TGCAGTGCTAGTACCAGGGTAAACTCTGGAAACACCATATATTTT	CSASTRVNSGNTIYF
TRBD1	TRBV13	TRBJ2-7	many	TGTGCCAGCAGCTCCTACAGGGGATCCTCCTACGAGCAGTACTTC	CASSSYRGSSYEQYF
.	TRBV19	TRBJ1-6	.	TGTGCCAGTAGTTTTAACAGGGATAATTCACCCCTCCACTTT	CASSFNRDNSPLHF
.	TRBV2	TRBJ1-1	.	TGTGCCAGCAGATTTAGGGGTATAGGGGCGAACACTGAAGCTTTCTTT	CASRFRGIGANTEAFF
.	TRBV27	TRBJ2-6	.	TGTGCCACCAGGGGGGACTGGACTGGGGCCAACGTCCTGACTTTC	CATRGDWTGANVLTF
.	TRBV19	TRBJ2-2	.	TGTGCCAGTAGTATATCCAGGGGTAGCGCCGGGGAGCTGTTTTTT	CASSISRGSAGELFF
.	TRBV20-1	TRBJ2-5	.	TGCAGTCGGGAGCTGGGGGAGACCCAGTACTTC	CSRELGETQYF
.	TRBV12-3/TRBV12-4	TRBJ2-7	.	TGTGCCAGCAGTTTTGTATCGGGTGAGCAGTACTTC	CASSFVSGEQYF
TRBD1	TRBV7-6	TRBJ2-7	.	TGTGCCAGCAGCTTTAGACTGAAGGGGGCCCCACAGCACGAGCAGTACTTC	CASSFRLKGAPQHEQYF
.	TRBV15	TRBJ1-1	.	TGTGCCACCAGCAGAGGAGGAGGGGTGAACACTGAAGCTTTCTTT	CATSRGGGVNTEAFF
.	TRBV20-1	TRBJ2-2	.	TGCAGTGCCCCGGGCACCGGGGAGCTGTTTTTT	CSAPGTGELFF
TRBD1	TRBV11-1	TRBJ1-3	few	TGTGCCAGCAGCACCGGGACAGCCACCGGAAACACCATATATTTT	CASSTGTATGNTIYF
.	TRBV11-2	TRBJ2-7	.	TGTGCCAGCAGCTTAGTACAGGGGGGGCCCTACGAGCAGTACTTC	CASSLVQGGPYEQYF
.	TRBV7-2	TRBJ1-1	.	TGTGCCAGCAGCTACCTACCCAGGGGATGGTTTAGCACTGAAGCTTTCTTT	CASSYLPRGWFSTEAFF
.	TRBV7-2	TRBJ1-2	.	TGTGCCAGCAGCCTCTCCAGATTTGTTGGCTACACCTTC	CASSLSRFVGYTF
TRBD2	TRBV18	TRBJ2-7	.	TGTGCCAGCTCACCAATTCCCGGGACTAGTAAAACTGTGCAGTACTTC	CASSPIPGTSKTVQYF
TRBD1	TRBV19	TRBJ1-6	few	TGTGCCAGTAGTATGGGACAGGCTAATTCACCCCTCCACTTT	CASSMGQANSPLHF
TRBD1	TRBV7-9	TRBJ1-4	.	TGTGCCAGCTTAAGGTCAGGGGGAGATGAAAAACTGTTTTTT	CASLRSGGDEKLFF
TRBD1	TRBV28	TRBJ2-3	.	TGTGCCAGCAGTTCCGGACAGGTCACAGATACGCAGTATTTT	CASSSGQVTDTQYF
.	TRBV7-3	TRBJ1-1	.	TGTGCCAGCAGCCCTTCTGGTAGTGCTGAAGCTTTCTTT	CASSPSGSAEAFF
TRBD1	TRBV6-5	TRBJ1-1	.	TGTGCCAGCGCGAACAGGGGATGGACTGAAGCTTTCTTT	CASANRGWTEAFF
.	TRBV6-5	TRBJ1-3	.	TGTGCCAGCAGTTACGAGGGGGGGACTGGAAACACCATATATTTT	CASSYEGGTGNTIYF
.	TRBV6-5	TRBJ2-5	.	TGTGCCAGCAGTTACTCAGGGGCTAGGGAGACCCAGTACTTC	CASSYSGARETQYF
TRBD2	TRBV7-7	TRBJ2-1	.	TGTGCTAGCAGCCCAGACGGACTAGCGGGAGCGGGTGAGCAGTTCTTC	CASSPDGLAGAGEQFF
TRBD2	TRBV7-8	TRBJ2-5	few	TGTGCCAGTTGCGGCCGGATAGCGGGCGCTCAAGGGACCCAGTACTTC	CASCGRIAGAQGTQYF
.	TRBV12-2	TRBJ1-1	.	TGTGCAAGTCGCTTAGCAATCGATGCAGGGGGCGAGGTTGTGGGTGAAGCTTTCTTT	CASRLAIDAGGEVVGEAFF
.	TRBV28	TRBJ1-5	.	TGTGCCACCGGGGTCGTGCGGGGGCAGCCCCAGCATTTT	CATGVVRGQPQHF
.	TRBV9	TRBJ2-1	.	TGTGCCAGCAGCCCCCTCGGGGGGCGGCGCTCCTACAATGAGCAGTTCTTC	CASSPLGGRRSYNEQFF
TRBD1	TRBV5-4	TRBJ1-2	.	TGTGCCAGCAGCCCCCCCGGACAGGGGAGTGTGGCTGGCTACACCTTC	CASSPPGQGSVAGYTF
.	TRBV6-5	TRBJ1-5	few	TGTGCCAGCAGTTACCAGAAACCGCCGAGCAATCAGCCCCAGCATTTT	CASSYQKPPSNQPQHF
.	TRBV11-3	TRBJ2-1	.	TGTGCCAGTAGTCAGGTCAGTTACAATGAGCAGTTCTTC	CASSQVSYNEQFF
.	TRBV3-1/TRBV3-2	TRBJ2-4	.	TGTGCCAGCAGCCAAGCAGGGATCGCCAAAAACATTCAGTACTTC	CASSQAGIAKNIQYF
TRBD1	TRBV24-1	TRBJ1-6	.	TGTGCCACCAGTGTACCGGGACAGAGTAGGTATAATTCACCCCTCCACTTT	CATSVPGQSRYNSPLHF
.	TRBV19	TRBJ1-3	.	TGTGCCAGTAGTAAGCCGATCTCCACCTCTGGAAACACCATATATTTT	CASSKPISTSGNTIYF
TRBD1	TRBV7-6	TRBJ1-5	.	TGTGCCAGCAGCTTAGCGCTGCCGGGACAGGTAAATCAGCCCCAGCATTTT	CASSLALPGQVNQPQHF
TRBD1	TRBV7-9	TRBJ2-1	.	TGTGCCAGCAGCAACCGGGACAGGGCGGTAGATGAGCAGTTCTTC	CASSNRDRAVDEQFF
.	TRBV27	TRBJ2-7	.	TGTGCCAGCAGTATCAGGCTCAGCTCCTACGAGCAGTACTTC	CASSIRLSSYEQYF
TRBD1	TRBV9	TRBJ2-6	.	TGTGCCAGCAGCCCCCGGGACAGCCGCTCTGGGGCCAACGTCCTGACTTTC	CASSPRDSRSGANVLTF
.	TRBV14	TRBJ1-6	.	TGTGCCAGCAGCCCCAGGGGCAACCCGATCAATTCACCCCTCCACTTT	CASSPRGNPINSPLHF
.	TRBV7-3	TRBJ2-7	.	TGTGCCAGCAGCTTAAGACATGTGACTTCGGGGGAGCAGTACTTC	CASSLRHVTSGEQYF
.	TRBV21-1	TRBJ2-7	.	TGTGCCAGCAGCAAAGAGCGACAGGGCCCCTCCTACGAGCAGTACTTC	CASSKERQGPSYEQYF